This T cell receptor beta chain was captured by sequencing in a study of cytomegalovirus exposure and HLA in healthy donors. CDR1 and CDR2 from the germline V gene are MNHNS and SASEGT. The CDR3 is made up of 15 amino acids. With V trimmed by 5 bases and J by 1 base, 6 bases remained unmatched. The study ran its PCR with 60 Vbeta and 13 Jbeta primers. Assay: immunoSEQ multiplex PCR; the TCRdb copy retains only in-frame clones and omits some. The table shows approximately 76,000 clones, with around 79% occurring only once. This clone was counted a single time. Its antigen remains unknown. Study-wide points: Segments of the TCR beta V type were, in most cases, productive about 87% or about 30% of the time in an earlier analysis. With high specificity and sensitivity, the classifier reportedly diagnosed cytomegalovirus status. The investigators catalogued under 200 TCR beta chains as cytomegalovirus-associated.

The material sequenced was PBMCs. The gene calls are TRBV6-1 and TRBJ1-1; 8 bases fit TRBD1. This receptor was taken from a man in his thirties or forties in good health and CMV-seronegative. CDR3 loop: CASSPRTGTNTEAFF. The CDR3 nucleotides read TGTGCCAGCAGTCCCCGGACAGGGACGAACACTGAAGCTTTCTTT.